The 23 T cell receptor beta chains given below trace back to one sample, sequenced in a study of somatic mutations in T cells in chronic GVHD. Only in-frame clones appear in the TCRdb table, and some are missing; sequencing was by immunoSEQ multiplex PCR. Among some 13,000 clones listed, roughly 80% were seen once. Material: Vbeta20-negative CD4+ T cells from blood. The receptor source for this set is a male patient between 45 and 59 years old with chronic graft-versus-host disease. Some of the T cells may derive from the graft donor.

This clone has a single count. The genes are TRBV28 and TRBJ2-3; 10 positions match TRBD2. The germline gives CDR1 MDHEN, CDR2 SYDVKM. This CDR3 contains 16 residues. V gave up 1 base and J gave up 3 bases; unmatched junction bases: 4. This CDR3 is CASSLSASGGTDTQYF. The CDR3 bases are TGTGCCAGCAGTTTATCGGCTAGCGGGGGTACAGATACGCAGTATTTT.

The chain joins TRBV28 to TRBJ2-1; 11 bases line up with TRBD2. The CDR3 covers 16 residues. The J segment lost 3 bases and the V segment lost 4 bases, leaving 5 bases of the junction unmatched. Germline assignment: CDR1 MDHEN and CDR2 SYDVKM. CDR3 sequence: CASSSRTSGFYNEQFF. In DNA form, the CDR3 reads TGTGCCAGCAGTTCCAGGACTAGCGGGTTCTACAATGAGCAGTTCTTC.

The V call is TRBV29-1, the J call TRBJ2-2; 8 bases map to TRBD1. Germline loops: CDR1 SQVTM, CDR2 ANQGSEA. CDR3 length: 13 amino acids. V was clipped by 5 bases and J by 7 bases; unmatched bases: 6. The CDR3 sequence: CSVPSGTGGELFF. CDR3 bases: TGCAGCGTTCCGTCAGGGACAGGCGGGGAGCTGTTTTTT.

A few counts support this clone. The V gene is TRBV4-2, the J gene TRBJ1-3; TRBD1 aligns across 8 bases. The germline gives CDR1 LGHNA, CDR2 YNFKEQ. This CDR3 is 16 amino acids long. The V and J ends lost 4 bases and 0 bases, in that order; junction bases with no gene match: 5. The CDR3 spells CASSPDRDSSGNTIYF. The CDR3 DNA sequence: TGTGCCAGCAGCCCGGACAGGGATAGCTCTGGAAACACCATATATTTT.

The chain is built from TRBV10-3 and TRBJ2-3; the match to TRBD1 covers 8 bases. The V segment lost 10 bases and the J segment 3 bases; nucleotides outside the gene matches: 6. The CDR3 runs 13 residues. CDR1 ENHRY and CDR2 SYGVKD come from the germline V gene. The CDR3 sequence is CATRQGPTDTQYF. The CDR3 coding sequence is TGTGCCACACGACAGGGGCCGACAGATACGCAGTATTTT.

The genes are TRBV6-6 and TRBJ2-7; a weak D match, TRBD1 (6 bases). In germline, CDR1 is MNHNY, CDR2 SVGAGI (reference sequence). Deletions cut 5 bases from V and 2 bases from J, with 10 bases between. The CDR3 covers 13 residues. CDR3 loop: CASSRTAAYEQYF. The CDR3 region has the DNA TGTGCCAGCAGTCGGACAGCCGCCTACGAGCAGTACTTC.

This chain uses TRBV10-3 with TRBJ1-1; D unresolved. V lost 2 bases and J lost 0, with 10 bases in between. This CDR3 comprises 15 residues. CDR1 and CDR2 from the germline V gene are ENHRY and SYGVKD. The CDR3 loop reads CAISENPAMNTEAFF. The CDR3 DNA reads TGTGCCATCAGTGAGAATCCTGCTATGAACACTGAAGCTTTCTTT.

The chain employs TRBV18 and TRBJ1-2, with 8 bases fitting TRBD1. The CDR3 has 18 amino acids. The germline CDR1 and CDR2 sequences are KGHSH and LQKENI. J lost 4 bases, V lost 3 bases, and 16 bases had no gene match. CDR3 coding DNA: TGTGCCAGCTCACCCCCAAACGAGTCAGGGGGCGCCGGCTATGGCTACACCTTC. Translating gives CASSPPNESGGAGYGYTF.

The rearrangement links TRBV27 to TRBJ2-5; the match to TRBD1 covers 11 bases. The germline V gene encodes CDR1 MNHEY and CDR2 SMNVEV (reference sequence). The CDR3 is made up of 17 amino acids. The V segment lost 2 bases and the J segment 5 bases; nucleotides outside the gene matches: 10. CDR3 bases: TGTGCCAGCAGTTTAAGCCCCAGGACAGGGGGCAAGGAGACCCAGTACTTC. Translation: CASSLSPRTGGKETQYF.

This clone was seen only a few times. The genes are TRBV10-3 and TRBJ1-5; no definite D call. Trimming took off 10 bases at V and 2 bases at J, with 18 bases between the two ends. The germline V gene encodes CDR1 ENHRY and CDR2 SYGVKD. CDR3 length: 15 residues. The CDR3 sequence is CASSLLGGGNQPQHF. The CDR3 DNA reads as TGTGCCAGCAGCCTCTTGGGAGGAGGCAATCAGCCCCAGCATTTT.

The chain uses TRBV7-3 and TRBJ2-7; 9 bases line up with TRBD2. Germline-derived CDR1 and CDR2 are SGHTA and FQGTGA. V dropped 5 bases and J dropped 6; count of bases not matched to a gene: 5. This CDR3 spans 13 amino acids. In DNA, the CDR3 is TGTGCCAGCAGCCCGGGACTAGCAACCGAGCAGTACTTC. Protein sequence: CASSPGLATEQYF.

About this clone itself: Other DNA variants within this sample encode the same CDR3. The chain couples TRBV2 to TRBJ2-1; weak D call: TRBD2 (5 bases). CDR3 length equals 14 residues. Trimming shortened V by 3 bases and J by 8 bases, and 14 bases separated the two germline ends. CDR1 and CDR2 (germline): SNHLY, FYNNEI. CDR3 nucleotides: TGTGCCAGCAGTGACAGACTAACTGGCGATGAGCAGTTCTTC. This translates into CASSDRLTGDEQFF. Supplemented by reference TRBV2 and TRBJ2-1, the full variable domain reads EPEVTQTPSHQVTQMGQEVILRCVPISNHLYFYWYRQILGQKVEFLVSFYNNEISEKSEIFDDQFSVERPDGSNFTLKIRSTKLEDSAMYFCASSDRLTGDEQFFGPGTRLTVL.

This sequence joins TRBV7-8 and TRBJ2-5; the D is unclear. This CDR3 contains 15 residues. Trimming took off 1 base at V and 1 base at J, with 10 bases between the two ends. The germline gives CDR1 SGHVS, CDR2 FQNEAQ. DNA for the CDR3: TGTGCCAGCAGCTTAGGTAGACACAGCCAAGAGACCCAGTACTTC. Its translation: CASSLGRHSQETQYF.

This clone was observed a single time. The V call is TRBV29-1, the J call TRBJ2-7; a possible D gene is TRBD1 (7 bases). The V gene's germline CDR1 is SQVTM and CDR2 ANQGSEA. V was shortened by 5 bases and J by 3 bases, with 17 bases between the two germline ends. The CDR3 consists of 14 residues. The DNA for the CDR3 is TGCAGCGTTTCCGTGGAGGGGGCCGGCTACGAGCAGTACTTC. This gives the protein CSVSVEGAGYEQYF.

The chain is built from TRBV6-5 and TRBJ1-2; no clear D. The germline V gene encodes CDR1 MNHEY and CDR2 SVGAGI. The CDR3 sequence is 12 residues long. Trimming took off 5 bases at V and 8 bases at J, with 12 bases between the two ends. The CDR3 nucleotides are TGTGCCAGCAGTCAAAGAGGGCTCGGCTACACCTTC. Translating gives CASSQRGLGYTF.

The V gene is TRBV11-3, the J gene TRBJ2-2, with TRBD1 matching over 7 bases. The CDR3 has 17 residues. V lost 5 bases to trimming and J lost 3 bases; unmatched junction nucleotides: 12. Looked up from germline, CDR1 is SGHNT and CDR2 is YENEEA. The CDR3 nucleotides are TGTGCCAGCAGCGAATCCTATCCCGGGACAGACACCGGGGAGCTGTTTTTT. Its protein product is CASSESYPGTDTGELFF.

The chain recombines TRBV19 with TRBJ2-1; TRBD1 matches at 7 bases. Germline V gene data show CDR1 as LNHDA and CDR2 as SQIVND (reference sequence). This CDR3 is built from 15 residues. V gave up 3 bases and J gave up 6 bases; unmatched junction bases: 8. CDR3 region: CASSIVTGEFNEQFF. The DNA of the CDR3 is TGTGCCAGTAGTATCGTCACAGGGGAATTCAATGAGCAGTTCTTC.

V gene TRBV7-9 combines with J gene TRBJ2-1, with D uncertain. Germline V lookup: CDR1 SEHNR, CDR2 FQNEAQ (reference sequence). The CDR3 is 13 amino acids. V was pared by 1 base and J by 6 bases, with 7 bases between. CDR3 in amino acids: CASSLVPGNEQFF. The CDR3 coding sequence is TGTGCCAGCAGCTTAGTCCCCGGCAATGAGCAGTTCTTC.

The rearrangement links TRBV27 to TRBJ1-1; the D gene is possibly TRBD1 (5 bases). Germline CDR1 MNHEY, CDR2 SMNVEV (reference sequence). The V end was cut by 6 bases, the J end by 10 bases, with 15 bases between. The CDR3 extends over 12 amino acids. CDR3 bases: TGTGCCAGCAGGGCGGGGGGGGGAGGAGCTTTCTTT. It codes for CASRAGGGGAFF.

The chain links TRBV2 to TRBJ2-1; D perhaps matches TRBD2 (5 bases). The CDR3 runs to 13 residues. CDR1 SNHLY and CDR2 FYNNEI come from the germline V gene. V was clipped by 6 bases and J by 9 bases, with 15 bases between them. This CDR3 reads CASRTTPNAEQFF. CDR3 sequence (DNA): TGTGCCAGCAGGACTACTCCCAATGCTGAGCAGTTCTTC.

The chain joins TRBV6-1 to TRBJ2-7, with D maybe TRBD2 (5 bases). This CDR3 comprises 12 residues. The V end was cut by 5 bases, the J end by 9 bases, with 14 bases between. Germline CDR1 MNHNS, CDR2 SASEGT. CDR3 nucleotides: TGTGCCAGCAGTCGCGAAGGAGGCGGGCAGTACTTC. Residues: CASSREGGGQYF.

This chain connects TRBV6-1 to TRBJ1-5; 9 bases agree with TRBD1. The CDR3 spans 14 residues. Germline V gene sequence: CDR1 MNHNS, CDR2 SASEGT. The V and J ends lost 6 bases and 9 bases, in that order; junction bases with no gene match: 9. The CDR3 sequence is CASSEQGANGPQHF. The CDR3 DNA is TGTGCCAGCAGCGAACAGGGGGCGAATGGGCCCCAGCATTTT.

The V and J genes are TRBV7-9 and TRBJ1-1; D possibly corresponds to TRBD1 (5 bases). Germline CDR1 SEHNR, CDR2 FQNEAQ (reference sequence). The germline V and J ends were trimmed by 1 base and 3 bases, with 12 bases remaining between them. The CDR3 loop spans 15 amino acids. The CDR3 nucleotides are TGTGCCAGCAGCTTAGGACGGGGGGGGGACACTGAAGCTTTCTTT. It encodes CASSLGRGGDTEAFF.